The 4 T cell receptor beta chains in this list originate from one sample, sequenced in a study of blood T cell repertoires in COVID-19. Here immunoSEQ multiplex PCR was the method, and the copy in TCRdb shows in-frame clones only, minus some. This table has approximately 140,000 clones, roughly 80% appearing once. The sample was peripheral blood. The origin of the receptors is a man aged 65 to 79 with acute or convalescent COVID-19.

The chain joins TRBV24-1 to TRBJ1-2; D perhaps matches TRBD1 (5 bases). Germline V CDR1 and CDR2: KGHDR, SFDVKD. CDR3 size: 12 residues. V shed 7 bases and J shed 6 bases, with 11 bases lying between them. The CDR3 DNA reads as TGTGCCACCAGGGGGCGTGAGGATGGCTACACCTTC. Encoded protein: CATRGREDGYTF.

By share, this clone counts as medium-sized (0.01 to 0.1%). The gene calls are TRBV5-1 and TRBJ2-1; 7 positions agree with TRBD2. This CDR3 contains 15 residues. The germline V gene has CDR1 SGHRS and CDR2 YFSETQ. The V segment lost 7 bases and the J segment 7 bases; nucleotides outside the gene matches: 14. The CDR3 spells CASALWAGVGNEQFF. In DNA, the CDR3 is TGCGCCAGCGCCCTCTGGGCGGGAGTGGGGAATGAGCAGTTCTTC.

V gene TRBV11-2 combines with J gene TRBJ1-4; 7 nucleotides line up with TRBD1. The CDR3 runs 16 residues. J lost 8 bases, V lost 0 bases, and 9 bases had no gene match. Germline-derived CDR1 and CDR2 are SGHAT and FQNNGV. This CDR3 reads CASSLDSGTGAEKLFF. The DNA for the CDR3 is TGTGCCAGCAGCTTAGATAGTGGAACAGGGGCGGAAAAACTGTTTTTT.

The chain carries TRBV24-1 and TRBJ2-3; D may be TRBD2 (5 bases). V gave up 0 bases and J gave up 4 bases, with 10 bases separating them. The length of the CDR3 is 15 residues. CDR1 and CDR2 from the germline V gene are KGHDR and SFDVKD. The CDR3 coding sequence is TGTGCCACCAGTGATTTGACCCGGGGTGCAGATACGCAGTATTTT. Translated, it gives CATSDLTRGADTQYF.